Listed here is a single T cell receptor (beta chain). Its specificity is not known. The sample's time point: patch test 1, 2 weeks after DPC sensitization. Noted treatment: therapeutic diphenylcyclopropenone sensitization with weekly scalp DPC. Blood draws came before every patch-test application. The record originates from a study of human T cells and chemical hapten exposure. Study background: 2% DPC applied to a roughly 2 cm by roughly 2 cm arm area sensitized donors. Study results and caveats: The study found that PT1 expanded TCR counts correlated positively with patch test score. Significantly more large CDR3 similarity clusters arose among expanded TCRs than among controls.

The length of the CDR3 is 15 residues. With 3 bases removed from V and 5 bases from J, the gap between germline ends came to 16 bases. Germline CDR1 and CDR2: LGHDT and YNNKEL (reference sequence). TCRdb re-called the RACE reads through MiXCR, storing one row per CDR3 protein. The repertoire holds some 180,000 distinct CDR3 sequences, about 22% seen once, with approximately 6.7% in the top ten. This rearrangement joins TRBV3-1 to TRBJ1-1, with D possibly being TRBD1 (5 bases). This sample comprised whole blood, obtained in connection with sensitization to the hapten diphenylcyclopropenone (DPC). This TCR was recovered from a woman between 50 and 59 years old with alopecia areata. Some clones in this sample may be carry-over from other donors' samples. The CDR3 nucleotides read TGTGCCAGCAGCCAGGGGCCTTCCACCAGGACTGAAGCTTTCTTT. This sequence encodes CASSQGPSTRTEAFF.